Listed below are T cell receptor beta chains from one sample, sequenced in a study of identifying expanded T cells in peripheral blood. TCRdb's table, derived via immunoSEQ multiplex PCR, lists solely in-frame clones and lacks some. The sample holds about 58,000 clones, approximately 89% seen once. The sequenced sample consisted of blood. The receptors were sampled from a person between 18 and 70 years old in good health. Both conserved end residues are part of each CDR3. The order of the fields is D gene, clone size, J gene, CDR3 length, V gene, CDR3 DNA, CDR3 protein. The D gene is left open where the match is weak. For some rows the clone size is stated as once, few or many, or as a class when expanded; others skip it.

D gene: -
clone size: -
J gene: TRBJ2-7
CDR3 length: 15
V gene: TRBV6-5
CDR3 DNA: TGTGCCAGCAAACCGGGCAGGGATTTTCACTCCGAGCAGTACTTC
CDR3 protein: CASKPGRDFHSEQYF

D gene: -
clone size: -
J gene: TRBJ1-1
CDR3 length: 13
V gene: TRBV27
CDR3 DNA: TGTGCCAGCAGTTTACCGAGGCACACTGAAGCTTTCTTT
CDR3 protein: CASSLPRHTEAFF

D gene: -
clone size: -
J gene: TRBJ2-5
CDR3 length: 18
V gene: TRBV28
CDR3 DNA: TGTGCCAGCAGTTTAGGCAGGGGACTAATCTTGTACCAAGAGACCCAGTACTTC
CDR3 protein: CASSLGRGLILYQETQYF

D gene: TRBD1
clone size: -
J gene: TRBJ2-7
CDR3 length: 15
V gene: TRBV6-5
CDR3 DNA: TGTGCCAGCAGTTACTCTCGGACAGGGGGCTACGAGCAGTACTTC
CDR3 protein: CASSYSRTGGYEQYF

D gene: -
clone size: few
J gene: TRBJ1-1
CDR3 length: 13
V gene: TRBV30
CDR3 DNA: TGTGCCTGGAACCTAGCGGAGGGCACTGAAGCTTTCTTT
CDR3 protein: CAWNLAEGTEAFF

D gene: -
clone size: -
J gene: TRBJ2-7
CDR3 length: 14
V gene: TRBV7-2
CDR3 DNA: TGTGCCAGCAGCTTGGGCGGGGATTCCTACGAGCAGTACTTC
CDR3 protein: CASSLGGDSYEQYF

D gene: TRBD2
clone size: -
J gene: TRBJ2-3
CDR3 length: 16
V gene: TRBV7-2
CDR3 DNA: TGTGCCAGCAGCTTAGATTTTAGCGGGAGCACAGATACGCAGTATTTT
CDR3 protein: CASSLDFSGSTDTQYF

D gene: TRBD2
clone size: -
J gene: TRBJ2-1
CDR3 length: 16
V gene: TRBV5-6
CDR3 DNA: TGTGCCAGCAGCAAGGGACTAGATCCGTCCTACAATGAGCAGTTCTTC
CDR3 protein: CASSKGLDPSYNEQFF

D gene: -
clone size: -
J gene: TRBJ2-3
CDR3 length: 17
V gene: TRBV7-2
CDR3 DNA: TGTGCCAGCAGCTTAGACGGGGCTGCGGGGATCACAGATACGCAGTATTTT
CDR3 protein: CASSLDGAAGITDTQYF

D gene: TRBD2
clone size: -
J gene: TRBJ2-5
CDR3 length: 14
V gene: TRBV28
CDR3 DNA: TGTGCCAGCAGTTTCCAGCGCGGGGGAGAGACCCAGTACTTC
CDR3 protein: CASSFQRGGETQYF

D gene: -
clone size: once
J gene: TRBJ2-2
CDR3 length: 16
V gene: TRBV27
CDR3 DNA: TGTGCCAGCAGTTCTGGATACAGGGTGGTCACCGGGGAGCTGTTTTTT
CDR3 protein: CASSSGYRVVTGELFF

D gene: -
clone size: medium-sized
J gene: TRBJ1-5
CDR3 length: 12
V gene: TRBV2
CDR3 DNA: TGTGCCAGCACTCGGGGGGGTCAGCCCCAGCATTTT
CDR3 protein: CASTRGGQPQHF

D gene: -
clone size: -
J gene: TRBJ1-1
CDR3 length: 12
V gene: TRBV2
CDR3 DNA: TGTGCCAGCAGTGAAGCGGGGATTGAAGCTTTCTTT
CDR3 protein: CASSEAGIEAFF

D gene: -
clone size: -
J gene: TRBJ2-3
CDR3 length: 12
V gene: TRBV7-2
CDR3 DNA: TGTGCCAGCAGCTCCTTCACAGATACGCAGTATTTT
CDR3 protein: CASSSFTDTQYF

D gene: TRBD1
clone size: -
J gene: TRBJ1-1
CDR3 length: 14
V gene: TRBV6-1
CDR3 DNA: TGTGCCAGCAGTAGACAGGGGGCAAACACTGAAGCTTTCTTT
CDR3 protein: CASSRQGANTEAFF

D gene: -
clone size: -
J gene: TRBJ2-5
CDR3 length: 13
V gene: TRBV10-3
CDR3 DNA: TGTGCCATCAGTAGGAAGGCTGAAGAGACCCAGTACTTC
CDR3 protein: CAISRKAEETQYF

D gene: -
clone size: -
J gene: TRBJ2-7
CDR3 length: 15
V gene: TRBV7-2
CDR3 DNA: TGTGCCAGCAGCTTAGACTACGGGAGAGGCTACGAGCAGTACTTC
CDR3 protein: CASSLDYGRGYEQYF

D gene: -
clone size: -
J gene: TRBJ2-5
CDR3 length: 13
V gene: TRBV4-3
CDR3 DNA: TGCGCCAGCAGCCAAGTGGGCACGGAGACCCAGTACTTC
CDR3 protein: CASSQVGTETQYF

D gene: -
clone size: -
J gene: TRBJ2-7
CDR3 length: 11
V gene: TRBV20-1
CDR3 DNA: TGCCTGGGCGGGAACTCCTACGAGCAGTACTTC
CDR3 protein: CLGGNSYEQYF

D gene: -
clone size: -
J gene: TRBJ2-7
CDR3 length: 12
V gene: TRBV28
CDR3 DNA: TGTGCCAGCAGTCTCCTCTCCTACGAGCAGTACTTC
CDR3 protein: CASSLLSYEQYF

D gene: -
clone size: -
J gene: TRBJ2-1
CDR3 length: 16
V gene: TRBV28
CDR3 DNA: TGTGCCAGCAGCCCCGCCGGGACTGGTTTCTACAATGAGCAGTTCTTC
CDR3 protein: CASSPAGTGFYNEQFF

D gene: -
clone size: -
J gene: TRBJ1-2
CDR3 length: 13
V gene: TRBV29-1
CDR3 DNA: TGCAGCGTTGGGGCGGCAGCTAACTATGGCTACACCTTC
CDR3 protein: CSVGAAANYGYTF

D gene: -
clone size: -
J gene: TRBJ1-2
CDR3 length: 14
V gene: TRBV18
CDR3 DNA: TGTGCCAGCTCACCGGACCTCAAATACTATGGCTACACCTTC
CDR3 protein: CASSPDLKYYGYTF

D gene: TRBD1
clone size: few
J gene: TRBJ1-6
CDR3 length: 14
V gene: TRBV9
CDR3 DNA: TGTGCCAGCAGCTCGGGACAGATAAATTCACCCCTCCACTTT
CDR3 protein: CASSSGQINSPLHF

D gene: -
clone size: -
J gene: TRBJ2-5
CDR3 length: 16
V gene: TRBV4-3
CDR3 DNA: TGCGCCAGCAGCCAAGTCGTCGGGAGAGGGCAGGAGACCCAGTACTTC
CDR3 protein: CASSQVVGRGQETQYF

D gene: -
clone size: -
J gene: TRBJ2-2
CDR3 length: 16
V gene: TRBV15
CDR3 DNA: TGTGCCACCAGCAGAGATCTCTGGGACGGCACCGGGGAGCTGTTTTTT
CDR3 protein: CATSRDLWDGTGELFF

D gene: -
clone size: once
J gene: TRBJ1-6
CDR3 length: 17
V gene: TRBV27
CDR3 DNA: TGTGCCAGCAGTTTACCCCCCATCGGGACATCGGATTCACCCCTCCACTTT
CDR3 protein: CASSLPPIGTSDSPLHF

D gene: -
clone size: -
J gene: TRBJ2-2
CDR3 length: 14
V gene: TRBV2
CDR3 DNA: TGTGCCAGCAGTGAAGCACTAGGATCCGGGGAGCTGTTTTTT
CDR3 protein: CASSEALGSGELFF

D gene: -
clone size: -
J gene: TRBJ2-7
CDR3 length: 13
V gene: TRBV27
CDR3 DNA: TGTGCCAGCAGTTTGGGCCGGGGCTACGAGCAGTACTTC
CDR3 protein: CASSLGRGYEQYF

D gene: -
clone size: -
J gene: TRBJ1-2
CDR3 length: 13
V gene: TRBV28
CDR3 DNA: TGTGCCAGCAGCCCTGAGTCGGGCTCTGGCTACACCTTC
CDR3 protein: CASSPESGSGYTF

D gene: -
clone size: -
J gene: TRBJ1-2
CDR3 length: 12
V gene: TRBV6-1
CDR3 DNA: TGTGCCAGCGCCTCGACAGGTAGTGGCTACACCTTC
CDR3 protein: CASASTGSGYTF

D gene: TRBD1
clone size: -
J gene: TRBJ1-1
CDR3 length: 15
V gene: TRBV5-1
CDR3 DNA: TGCGCCAGCAGCAAGATGACAGGGGGCGGCACTGAAGCTTTCTTT
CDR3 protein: CASSKMTGGGTEAFF

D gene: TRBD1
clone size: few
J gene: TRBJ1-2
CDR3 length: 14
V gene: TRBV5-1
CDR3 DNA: TGCGCCAGCAGCTTGGATGGCGGGACAGGGATCTACACCTTC
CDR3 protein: CASSLDGGTGIYTF

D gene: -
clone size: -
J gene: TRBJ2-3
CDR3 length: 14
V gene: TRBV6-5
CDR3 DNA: TGTGCCAGCAGCGACCAGGGGAGCACAGATACGCAGTATTTT
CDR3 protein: CASSDQGSTDTQYF

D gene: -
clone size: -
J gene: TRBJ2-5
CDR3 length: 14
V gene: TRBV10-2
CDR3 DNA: TGCGCCAGCCGACCCACGACGGGGGCGGAGACCCAGTACTTC
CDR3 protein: CASRPTTGAETQYF

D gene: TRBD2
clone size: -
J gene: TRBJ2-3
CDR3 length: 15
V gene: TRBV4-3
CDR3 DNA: TGCGCCAGCAGCCCAACTAGCGGGGGGGCAGATACGCAGTATTTT
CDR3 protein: CASSPTSGGADTQYF

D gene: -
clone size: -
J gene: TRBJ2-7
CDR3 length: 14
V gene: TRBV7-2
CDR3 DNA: TGTGCCAGCAGCTTACAGACAGCTTCTCACGAGCAGTACTTC
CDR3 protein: CASSLQTASHEQYF

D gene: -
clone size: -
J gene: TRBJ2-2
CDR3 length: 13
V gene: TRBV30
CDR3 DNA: TGTGCCTGGACCCGGGGGGCAGGCGGGGAGCTGTTTTTT
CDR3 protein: CAWTRGAGGELFF

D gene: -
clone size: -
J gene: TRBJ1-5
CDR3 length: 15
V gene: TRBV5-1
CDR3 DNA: TGCGCCAGCAGCTTAGGGGGTGGAAGCAATCAGCCCCAGCATTTT
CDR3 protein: CASSLGGGSNQPQHF

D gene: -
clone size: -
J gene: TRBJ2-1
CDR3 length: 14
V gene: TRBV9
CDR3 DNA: TGTGCCAGCAGCGTACTAGATTCCGCCGGTGAGCAGTTCTTC
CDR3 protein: CASSVLDSAGEQFF

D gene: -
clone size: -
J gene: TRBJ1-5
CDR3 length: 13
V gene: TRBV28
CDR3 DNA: TGTGCCAGCACTTTTGGCAGCAATCAGCCCCAGCATTTT
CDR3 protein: CASTFGSNQPQHF

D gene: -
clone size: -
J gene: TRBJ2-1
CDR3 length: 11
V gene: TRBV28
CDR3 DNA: TGTGCCAGCAGTTACTACAATGAGCAGTTCTTC
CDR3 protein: CASSYYNEQFF

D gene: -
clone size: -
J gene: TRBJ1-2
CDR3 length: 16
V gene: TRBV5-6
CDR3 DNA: -
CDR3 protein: CASTPVGPGQPYGYTF

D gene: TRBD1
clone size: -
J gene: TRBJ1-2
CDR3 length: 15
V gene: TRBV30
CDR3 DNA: TGTGCCCGGACGGAGGGGACAGGGGCTAACTATGGCTACACCTTC
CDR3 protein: CARTEGTGANYGYTF

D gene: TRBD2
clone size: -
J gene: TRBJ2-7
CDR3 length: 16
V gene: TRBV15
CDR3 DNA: TGTGCCACCAGCAGAGAGCGGGGGGGTAGCGGGAACGAGCAGTACTTC
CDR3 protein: CATSRERGGSGNEQYF